The rows below give T cell receptor beta chains drawn from one sample of a study of PD-1 blockade in classical Hodgkin lymphoma. The table came from immunoSEQ multiplex PCR; TCRdb's copy has only in-frame clones and leaves some out. The sample yields tens of thousands of clones, roughly 92% seen once. Sequenced here: peripheral blood mononuclear cells (PBMCs), sampled before the fourth cycle of nivolumab. The receptors stem from a human donor with classical Hodgkin lymphoma. Both conserved end residues are part of each CDR3. Fields, in order: clone size, CDR3 length, D gene, J gene, V gene, CDR3 protein, CDR3 DNA. A D gene is named only where the DNA matches it firmly. Clone size is given for some rows only: seen once, a few or many times, or a class if the clone is expanded.

clone size: .
CDR3 length: 15
D gene: TRBD2
J gene: TRBJ2-3
V gene: TRBV19
CDR3 protein: CASSRTSGSTDTQYF
CDR3 DNA: TGTGCCAGTAGTCGGACTAGCGGTAGCACAGATACGCAGTATTTT

clone size: .
CDR3 length: 15
D gene: .
J gene: TRBJ1-4
V gene: TRBV18
CDR3 protein: CASSPGPATNEKLFF
CDR3 DNA: TGTGCCAGCTCACCAGGGCCAGCAACTAATGAAAAACTGTTTTTT

clone size: .
CDR3 length: 15
D gene: TRBD2
J gene: TRBJ2-1
V gene: TRBV5-1
CDR3 protein: CASSLAGGFYNEQFF
CDR3 DNA: TGCGCCAGCAGCTTGGCGGGAGGCTTCTACAATGAGCAGTTCTTC

clone size: once
CDR3 length: 15
D gene: TRBD2
J gene: TRBJ2-2
V gene: TRBV19
CDR3 protein: CASTLAGGWSGELFF
CDR3 DNA: TGTGCCAGTACCTTAGCGGGGGGCTGGTCCGGGGAGCTGTTTTTT

clone size: .
CDR3 length: 15
D gene: TRBD1
J gene: TRBJ2-1
V gene: TRBV29-1
CDR3 protein: CSVEDWGTAYNEQFF
CDR3 DNA: TGCAGCGTTGAAGATTGGGGGACAGCCTACAATGAGCAGTTCTTC

clone size: .
CDR3 length: 13
D gene: .
J gene: TRBJ2-1
V gene: TRBV6-1
CDR3 protein: CASSLDFGTPQFF
CDR3 DNA: TGTGCCAGCAGCCTAGATTTCGGGACACCGCAGTTCTTC

clone size: .
CDR3 length: 14
D gene: .
J gene: TRBJ2-5
V gene: TRBV6-5
CDR3 protein: CASWSGLARETQYF
CDR3 DNA: TGTGCCAGCTGGAGCGGCCTAGCGAGAGAGACCCAGTACTTC

clone size: .
CDR3 length: 12
D gene: .
J gene: TRBJ2-2
V gene: TRBV7-2
CDR3 protein: CASSRDVGELFF
CDR3 DNA: TGTGCCAGCAGCCGGGATGTAGGGGAGCTGTTTTTT

clone size: .
CDR3 length: 10
D gene: .
J gene: TRBJ1-2
V gene: TRBV20-1
CDR3 protein: CSAYRDGYTF
CDR3 DNA: TGCAGTGCTTACAGGGATGGCTACACCTTC

clone size: .
CDR3 length: 18
D gene: .
J gene: TRBJ2-7
V gene: TRBV4-2
CDR3 protein: CASSQDGAWSGSSYEQYF
CDR3 DNA: TGTGCCAGCAGCCAAGATGGGGCGTGGAGCGGGTCGTCCTACGAGCAGTACTTC

clone size: .
CDR3 length: 15
D gene: TRBD2
J gene: TRBJ2-1
V gene: TRBV28
CDR3 protein: CASSSRGGSLNEQFF
CDR3 DNA: TGTGCCAGCTCCTCCCGGGGGGGGAGTCTTAATGAGCAGTTCTTC

clone size: .
CDR3 length: 14
D gene: TRBD2
J gene: TRBJ2-2
V gene: TRBV10-3
CDR3 protein: CAALAGGNTGELFF
CDR3 DNA: TGTGCCGCCCTAGCGGGAGGGAACACCGGGGAGCTGTTTTTT

clone size: .
CDR3 length: 17
D gene: .
J gene: TRBJ2-7
V gene: TRBV21-1
CDR3 protein: CASSKAFRRGGRSEQYF
CDR3 DNA: TGTGCCAGCAGCAAAGCCTTCCGCAGGGGCGGGAGATCTGAGCAGTACTTC

clone size: .
CDR3 length: 19
D gene: .
J gene: TRBJ1-5
V gene: TRBV4-1
CDR3 protein: CASSPGVRTTGTLNQPQHF
CDR3 DNA: TGCGCCAGCAGCCCAGGTGTCAGGACGACAGGAACCCTAAATCAGCCCCAGCATTTT

clone size: .
CDR3 length: 13
D gene: .
J gene: TRBJ1-1
V gene: TRBV29-1
CDR3 protein: CSVVIIGNTEAFF
CDR3 DNA: TGCAGCGTTGTAATTATCGGGAACACTGAAGCTTTCTTT

clone size: once
CDR3 length: 18
D gene: .
J gene: TRBJ1-4
V gene: TRBV7-9
CDR3 protein: CASSPGGSGVWRIEKLFF
CDR3 DNA: TGTGCCAGCAGCCCCGGCGGGTCAGGGGTCTGGAGAATTGAAAAACTGTTTTTT

clone size: .
CDR3 length: 14
D gene: .
J gene: TRBJ2-3
V gene: TRBV7-9
CDR3 protein: CASRNDWMEDTQYF
CDR3 DNA: TGTGCCAGCAGGAACGACTGGATGGAAGATACGCAGTATTTT

clone size: .
CDR3 length: 13
D gene: .
J gene: TRBJ2-5
V gene: TRBV28
CDR3 protein: CASSFPPQETQYF
CDR3 DNA: TGTGCCAGCAGTTTTCCCCCGCAAGAGACCCAGTACTTC

clone size: .
CDR3 length: 13
D gene: TRBD1
J gene: TRBJ2-1
V gene: TRBV7-2
CDR3 protein: CASSLQGVFEQFF
CDR3 DNA: TGTGCCAGCAGCCTCCAGGGGGTATTCGAGCAGTTCTTC

clone size: .
CDR3 length: 13
D gene: .
J gene: TRBJ2-7
V gene: TRBV21-1
CDR3 protein: CASSNRQTYEQYF
CDR3 DNA: TGTGCCAGCAGCAACAGGCAGACCTACGAGCAGTACTTC

clone size: .
CDR3 length: 17
D gene: TRBD2
J gene: TRBJ2-1
V gene: TRBV9
CDR3 protein: CASSAPGGTAGYNEQFF
CDR3 DNA: TGTGCCAGCAGCGCCCCCGGGGGGACGGCCGGGTACAATGAGCAGTTCTTC

clone size: .
CDR3 length: 13
D gene: .
J gene: TRBJ2-3
V gene: TRBV7-3
CDR3 protein: CASSLNPTDTQYF
CDR3 DNA: TGTGCCAGCAGCTTAAATCCAACAGATACGCAGTATTTT

clone size: few
CDR3 length: 13
D gene: .
J gene: TRBJ2-7
V gene: TRBV18
CDR3 protein: CASSPASSYEQYF
CDR3 DNA: TGTGCCAGCTCACCGGCGAGCTCCTACGAGCAGTACTTC

clone size: .
CDR3 length: 16
D gene: TRBD1
J gene: TRBJ1-1
V gene: TRBV5-1
CDR3 protein: CASSLSFRTGNTEAFF
CDR3 DNA: TGCGCCAGCAGCTTGTCTTTTCGGACAGGGAACACTGAAGCTTTCTTT

clone size: .
CDR3 length: 13
D gene: .
J gene: TRBJ2-5
V gene: TRBV10-3
CDR3 protein: CAIRGGTQETQYF
CDR3 DNA: TGTGCCATCAGGGGGGGGACACAAGAGACCCAGTACTTC

clone size: .
CDR3 length: 16
D gene: .
J gene: TRBJ2-7
V gene: TRBV5-1
CDR3 protein: CASSLQGSPAEYEQYF
CDR3 DNA: TGCGCCAGCAGCTTGCAAGGGTCCCCGGCGGAGTACGAGCAGTACTTC

clone size: .
CDR3 length: 13
D gene: .
J gene: TRBJ2-7
V gene: TRBV11-2
CDR3 protein: CASSLVAKYEQYF
CDR3 DNA: TGTGCCAGCAGCTTAGTGGCCAAATACGAGCAGTACTTC

clone size: .
CDR3 length: 15
D gene: .
J gene: TRBJ1-4
V gene: TRBV5-4
CDR3 protein: CASSAGFATNEKLFF
CDR3 DNA: TGTGCCAGCAGCGCGGGCTTTGCAACTAATGAAAAACTGTTTTTT

clone size: .
CDR3 length: 14
D gene: .
J gene: TRBJ2-3
V gene: TRBV19
CDR3 protein: CASSPGLSTDTQYF
CDR3 DNA: TGTGCCAGTAGTCCTGGACTTAGCACAGATACGCAGTATTTT

clone size: .
CDR3 length: 13
D gene: .
J gene: TRBJ1-1
V gene: TRBV6-1
CDR3 protein: CASSVQANTEAFF
CDR3 DNA: TGTGCCAGCAGTGTGCAAGCGAACACTGAAGCTTTCTTT

clone size: .
CDR3 length: 14
D gene: .
J gene: TRBJ2-7
V gene: TRBV7-3
CDR3 protein: CASSLHPSTYEQYF
CDR3 DNA: TGTGCCAGCAGCTTACATCCTAGTACCTACGAGCAGTACTTC

clone size: once
CDR3 length: 14
D gene: .
J gene: TRBJ1-4
V gene: TRBV10-2
CDR3 protein: CASSGDSKGEKLFF
CDR3 DNA: TGCGCCAGCAGTGGTGACAGTAAGGGTGAAAAACTGTTTTTT

clone size: few
CDR3 length: 14
D gene: .
J gene: TRBJ1-5
V gene: TRBV19
CDR3 protein: CASSSGLGNQPQHF
CDR3 DNA: TGTGCCAGTAGTTCCGGCCTAGGGAATCAGCCCCAGCATTTT

clone size: .
CDR3 length: 19
D gene: .
J gene: TRBJ2-3
V gene: TRBV5-1
CDR3 protein: CASSLARGGYGSSTDTQYF
CDR3 DNA: TGCGCCAGCAGCTTAGCCAGGGGGGGATACGGCTCTAGCACAGATACGCAGTATTTT

clone size: .
CDR3 length: 20
D gene: .
J gene: TRBJ2-3
V gene: TRBV21-1
CDR3 protein: CASSKRAHPGLGPSTDTQYF
CDR3 DNA: TGTGCCAGCAGCAAAAGGGCACACCCCGGGTTAGGCCCCAGCACAGATACGCAGTATTTT

clone size: .
CDR3 length: 15
D gene: TRBD1
J gene: TRBJ1-6
V gene: TRBV5-4
CDR3 protein: CASSSTGGYNSPLHF
CDR3 DNA: TGTGCCAGCAGCTCAACAGGGGGATATAATTCACCCCTCCACTTT

clone size: .
CDR3 length: 15
D gene: .
J gene: TRBJ1-2
V gene: TRBV9
CDR3 protein: CASSVAWVGGYGYTF
CDR3 DNA: TGTGCCAGCAGCGTAGCTTGGGTAGGGGGCTATGGCTACACCTTC

clone size: .
CDR3 length: 16
D gene: .
J gene: TRBJ2-1
V gene: TRBV11-3
CDR3 protein: CASSRDGGGGYNEQFF
CDR3 DNA: TGTGCCAGCAGCCGCGACGGGGGTGGAGGATACAATGAGCAGTTCTTC

clone size: .
CDR3 length: 15
D gene: TRBD1
J gene: TRBJ2-2
V gene: TRBV6-5
CDR3 protein: CATTWTGLSTGELFF
CDR3 DNA: TGTGCCACCACGTGGACAGGGTTAAGCACCGGGGAGCTGTTTTTT

clone size: .
CDR3 length: 15
D gene: TRBD1
J gene: TRBJ1-3
V gene: TRBV6-1
CDR3 protein: CASGRTGGAGNTIYF
CDR3 DNA: TGTGCCAGCGGACGGACAGGGGGAGCGGGAAACACCATATATTTT

clone size: .
CDR3 length: 14
D gene: .
J gene: TRBJ1-5
V gene: TRBV6-6
CDR3 protein: CASSYSGDNQPQHF
CDR3 DNA: TGTGCCAGCAGTTACTCAGGGGATAATCAGCCCCAGCATTTT